Below are 26 T cell receptor beta chains sequenced from a single sample in a study of blood T cell repertoires in COVID-19. Libraries were prepared by immunoSEQ multiplex PCR; TCRdb keeps only in-frame clonotypes and omits some of them. The sample has about 250,000 clones, 85% to 90% seen once. Material for sequencing was PBMCs or T cells enriched from blood (not recorded which). The receptors here all came from a man younger than 30 who had recovered from COVID-19.

The rearrangement links TRBV10-1 to TRBJ1-1, with D possibly TRBD1 on 6 matching bases. The CDR3 contains 13 residues. Germline lookup yields CDR1 WNHNN and CDR2 SYGVQD (reference sequence). Trimming left V 3 bases short and J 5 bases short, with 10 bases between. The CDR3 loop reads CASSDQGMTEAFF. CDR3 DNA: TGCGCCAGCAGTGATCAGGGGATGACTGAAGCTTTCTTT.

This chain connects TRBV5-6 to TRBJ1-1; 7 nucleotides agree with TRBD1. With V trimmed by 0 bases and J by 7 bases, 9 bases remained unmatched. Germline CDR1 reads SGHDT; CDR2 reads YYEEEE. The CDR3 consists of 15 residues. The DNA for the CDR3 is TGTGCCAGCAGCTTGGCAAAAAGGGGGCTGAATGAAGCTTTCTTT. It specifies CASSLAKRGLNEAFF.

The chain uses TRBV6-5 and TRBJ1-2; D gene unclear. The CDR3 extends over 14 amino acids. Germline V gives CDR1 MNHEY, CDR2 SVGAGI. V shed 3 bases and J shed 3 bases, with 11 bases lying between them. CDR3 nucleotides: TGTGCCAGCAGTTATCACGGGATGGACTATGGCTACACCTTC. This encodes CASSYHGMDYGYTF.

With respect to this clone: The sample holds other DNA sequences that translate to the same CDR3. The chain carries TRBV5-1 and TRBJ2-2; 8 bases are a match to TRBD1. The junction had 4 bases not matched to a gene; V was cut back by 3 bases and J by 6 bases. Germline V CDR1 and CDR2: SGHRS, YFSETQ. The CDR3 is 14 amino acids. For the CDR3, the DNA is TGCGCCAGCAGCTCGCAGGGGGCCGCCGGGGAGCTGTTTTTT. Its protein product is CASSSQGAAGELFF.

This rearrangement joins TRBV19 to TRBJ2-1; 7 bases fit TRBD1. Per germline, CDR1 LNHDA and CDR2 SQIVND (reference sequence). Germline trimming cut 5 bases from V and 0 bases from J; bases unmatched to any gene: 13. This CDR3 is built from 18 residues. The CDR3 reads CASSLDRISGSSYNEQFF. Here the CDR3 DNA reads TGTGCCAGTAGTCTGGACAGGATATCCGGAAGCTCCTACAATGAGCAGTTCTTC.

The chain uses TRBV7-9 and TRBJ1-5; D is unclear. V lost 3 bases to trimming and J lost 0 bases, with 6 bases between them. This CDR3 comprises 14 residues. Germline loops: CDR1 SEHNR, CDR2 FQNEAQ (reference sequence). DNA for the CDR3: TGTGCCAGCAGCTTTTCCTCTAGCAATCAGCCCCAGCATTTT. Translating it yields CASSFSSSNQPQHF.

The chain combines TRBV10-1 with TRBJ2-6; 8 positions agree with TRBD2. With V trimmed by 3 bases and J by 2 bases, 6 bases remained unmatched. CDR1 WNHNN and CDR2 SYGVQD come from the germline V gene (reference sequence). The CDR3 extends over 17 amino acids. The CDR3 is CASSDDVGGAGANVLTF. The CDR3 coding sequence is TGCGCCAGCAGTGACGACGTCGGGGGGGCTGGGGCCAACGTCCTGACTTTC.

This chain joins TRBV5-5 and TRBJ2-5; 14 bases fit TRBD2. This CDR3 contains 14 residues. Germline values: CDR1 SGHKS, CDR2 YYEKEE (reference sequence). With 5 bases clipped from V and 5 bases from J, the junction kept 2 bases outside the gene matches. As DNA, the CDR3 is TGTGCCAGCAGTCGACTAGCGGGAGGGGAGACCCAGTACTTC. Translation gives CASSRLAGGETQYF.

V and J are TRBV5-1 and TRBJ2-7, with TRBD1 as a possible D gene (6 bases). Trimming removed 4 bases at V and 0 bases at J, with 17 bases between. The CDR3 is 16 amino acids. CDR1 and CDR2 from the germline V gene are SGHRS and YFSETQ. The CDR3 DNA reads as TGCGCCAGCAGCCCCCAGACAGGTGGGTTCTCCTACGAGCAGTACTTC. Translation gives CASSPQTGGFSYEQYF. Looking up the rest from reference TRBV5-1 and TRBJ2-7 gives the full variable domain: KAGVTQTPRYLIKTRGQQVTLSCSPISGHRSVSWYQQTPGQGLQFLFEYFSETQRNKGNFPGRFSGRQFSNSRSEMNVSTLELGDSALYLCASSPQTGGFSYEQYFGPGTRLTVT.

This clone came up a few times. J is TRBJ1-3 and V is TRBV11-3, with D possibly TRBD1 on 6 matching bases. Trimming left V 5 bases short and J 2 bases short, with 13 bases between. The CDR3 covers 15 residues. In germline, CDR1 is SGHNT, CDR2 YENEEA. The CDR3 protein is CASSERGQTGNTIYF. In DNA, the CDR3 is TGTGCCAGCAGCGAACGCGGACAGACTGGAAACACCATATATTTT.

The chain couples TRBV5-1 to TRBJ1-2; no definite D call. In germline, CDR1 is SGHRS, CDR2 YFSETQ. This CDR3 region has 13 residues. Between the trimmed V and J ends, which lost 1 base and 3 bases, there was a span of 7 bases. Here the CDR3 DNA reads TGCGCCAGCAGCTTGCCCGGGGACTATGGCTACACCTTC. Translating it yields CASSLPGDYGYTF.

The rearrangement joins TRBV12-3 or TRBV12-4 to TRBJ2-7; 9 positions agree with TRBD1. This CDR3 comprises 13 residues. Trimming at V came to 6 bases and at J to 3 bases, leaving 3 bases not matched to a gene. The CDR3 protein is CASRGQGNYEQYF. The CDR3 DNA is TGTGCCAGCAGGGGACAGGGAAACTACGAGCAGTACTTC.

The chain joins TRBV16 to TRBJ2-1; D remains unclear. Germline lookup yields CDR1 KGHSY and CDR2 FQNENV. V was shortened by 2 bases and J by 7 bases, with 9 bases between the two germline ends. CDR3 length: 13 residues. The CDR3 bases are TGTGCCAGCAGCCAAGACTGGTCGAATGAGCAGTTCTTC. Translation: CASSQDWSNEQFF.

This chain joins TRBV6-5 and TRBJ1-6, with 7 bases identical to TRBD1. Germline loops: CDR1 MNHEY, CDR2 SVGAGI. The CDR3 contains 16 residues. Trimming took 4 bases from V and 5 from J; bases not matched to a gene: 8. CDR3 protein: CASSSGGGFDNSPLHF. CDR3 nucleotide sequence: TGTGCCAGCAGTTCCGGAGGGGGCTTTGATAATTCACCCCTCCACTTT.

This clone was observed a handful of times. The rearrangement uses TRBV4-1 and TRBJ1-5; the D gene is possibly TRBD1 (6 bases). The CDR3 has 17 amino acids. CDR1 MGHRA and CDR2 YSYEKL come from the germline V gene. Deletions cut 0 bases from V and 4 bases from J, with 16 bases between. This chain's CDR3 is CASSQDSQGRLNQPQHF. The DNA of the CDR3 is TGCGCCAGCAGCCAAGACTCACAGGGACGCCTAAATCAGCCCCAGCATTTT.

This clone was seen a single time. This sequence joins TRBV18 and TRBJ2-7, with 7 positions matching TRBD1. Trimming at V came to 3 bases and at J to 5 bases, leaving 7 bases not matched to a gene. This CDR3 is 14 amino acids long. Germline assignment: CDR1 KGHSH and CDR2 LQKENI. The CDR3 DNA is TGTGCCAGCTCACCCGACAGGGCGGCCCACGAGCAGTACTTC. This encodes CASSPDRAAHEQYF.

This chain connects TRBV6-2 or TRBV6-3 to TRBJ2-2, with TRBD2 matching over 9 bases. Per the germline V gene, CDR1 is MNHEY and CDR2 is SVGEGT. The CDR3 totals 16 residues. The V and J ends lost 0 bases and 1 base, in that order; junction bases with no gene match: 0. The CDR3 protein is CASSYSTSGNTGELFF. CDR3 nucleotide sequence: TGTGCCAGCAGTTACTCGACTAGCGGGAACACCGGGGAGCTGTTTTTT.

This clone was seen a handful of times. The V gene is TRBV2, the J gene TRBJ1-2; possibly TRBD1 for D (6 bases). CDR1 is SNHLY, CDR2 FYNNEI, per germline. V was clipped by 5 bases and J by 8 bases, with 12 bases between them. The CDR3 totals 12 residues. CDR3 region: CASSYNREGYTF. The CDR3 DNA reads as TGTGCCAGCAGTTACAACAGGGAGGGCTACACCTTC.

The CDR3 region is CASRGGPGYTEAFF. The CDR3 bases are TGTGCCAGCAGGGGGGGACCAGGGTACACTGAAGCTTTCTTT. The chain joins TRBV28 to TRBJ1-1; tentative D call: TRBD1 (5 bases). The germline V and J ends were trimmed by 6 bases and 3 bases, with 14 bases remaining between them. The CDR3 has 14 residues. CDR1 MDHEN and CDR2 SYDVKM come from the germline V gene. Looking up the rest from reference TRBV28 and TRBJ1-1 gives the full variable domain: DVKVTQSSRYLVKRTGEKVFLECVQDMDHENMFWYRQDPGLGLRLIYFSYDVKMKEKGDIPEGYSVSREKKERFSLILESASTNQTSMYLCASRGGPGYTEAFFGQGTRLTVV.

The genes are TRBV6-1 and TRBJ1-2, with a weak D call TRBD1 (5 bases). Germline values: CDR1 MNHNS, CDR2 SASEGT. V was clipped by 3 bases and J by 5 bases, with 7 bases between them. There are 12 residues in the CDR3. CDR3 DNA: TGTGCCAGCAGTGACCAGGGATATGGCTACACCTTC. Translating it yields CASSDQGYGYTF.

The V call is TRBV19, the J call TRBJ2-7; 10 positions match TRBD1. The CDR3 spans 13 residues. J was trimmed by 5 bases and V by 8 bases; bases with no gene match: 6. Germline loops: CDR1 LNHDA, CDR2 SQIVND (reference sequence). The CDR3 reads CASVGQGRHEQYF. CDR3 coding DNA: TGTGCCAGTGTGGGACAGGGGAGACACGAGCAGTACTTC.

The genes are TRBV3-1 (or the pseudogene TRBV3-2) and TRBJ1-1, with D possibly being TRBD1 (5 bases). V was pared by 4 bases and J by 0 bases, with 9 bases between. The CDR3 consists of 14 residues. CDR1 and CDR2 (germline): LGHDT, YNNKEL (reference sequence). CDR3 in amino acids: CASSLAGMNTEAFF. CDR3 coding DNA: TGTGCCAGCAGCCTAGCAGGGATGAACACTGAAGCTTTCTTT.

A single count supports this clone. V is TRBV19 and J is TRBJ2-5; 7 positions match TRBD1. Trimming took 3 bases from V and 5 from J; bases not matched to a gene: 3. The CDR3 loop spans 13 amino acids. The germline CDR1 and CDR2 sequences are LNHDA and SQIVND (reference sequence). CDR3 nucleotides: TGTGCCAGTAGTATCGGACAGGCCGAGACCCAGTACTTC. Protein sequence: CASSIGQAETQYF.

The chain links TRBV5-4 to TRBJ2-7; 11 nucleotides line up with TRBD1. With V trimmed by 7 bases and J by 6 bases, 6 bases remained unmatched. CDR1 and CDR2 from the germline V gene are SGHNT and YYREEE (reference sequence). The length of the CDR3 is 13 residues. In nucleotides, the CDR3 is TGTGCCAGCCACCCGGACAGGGGGCGCGAGCAGTACTTC. Protein product: CASHPDRGREQYF.

The rearrangement links TRBV5-1 to TRBJ1-1; 8 bases align to TRBD1. The germline gives CDR1 SGHRS, CDR2 YFSETQ. There are 15 residues in the CDR3. With V trimmed by 2 bases and J by 3 bases, 6 bases remained unmatched. This CDR3 is CASSLQGGRDTEAFF. The CDR3 nucleotides are TGCGCCAGCAGCTTACAGGGGGGACGCGACACTGAAGCTTTCTTT.

This chain joins TRBV30 and TRBJ1-5; tentatively, D is TRBD1 (5 bases). Per germline, CDR1 GTSNPN and CDR2 SVGIG (reference sequence). The CDR3 has 13 residues. Trimming stripped 0 bases from V and 9 bases from J, with 12 bases between. CDR3 sequence reads: CAWSVQGPVPQHF. The CDR3 nucleotides read TGTGCCTGGAGTGTCCAGGGCCCCGTGCCCCAGCATTTT.